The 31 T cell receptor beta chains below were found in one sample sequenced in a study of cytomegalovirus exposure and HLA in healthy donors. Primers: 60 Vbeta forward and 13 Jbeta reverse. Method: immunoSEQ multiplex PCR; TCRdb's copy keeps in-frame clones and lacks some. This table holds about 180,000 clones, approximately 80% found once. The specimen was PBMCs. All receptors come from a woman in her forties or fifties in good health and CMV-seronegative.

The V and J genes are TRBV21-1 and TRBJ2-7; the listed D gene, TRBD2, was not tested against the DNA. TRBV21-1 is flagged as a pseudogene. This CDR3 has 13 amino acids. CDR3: CAGDIGQRNEQYF. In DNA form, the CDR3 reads TGTGCCGGAGATATAGGTCAGCGCAACGAGCAGTACTTC.

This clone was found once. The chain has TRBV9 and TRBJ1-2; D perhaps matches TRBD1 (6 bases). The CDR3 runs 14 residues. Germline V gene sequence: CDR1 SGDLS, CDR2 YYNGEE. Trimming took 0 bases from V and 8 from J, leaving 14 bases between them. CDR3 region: CASSVADGGAGYTF. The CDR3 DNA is TGTGCCAGCAGCGTAGCTGACGGGGGGGCAGGCTACACCTTC.

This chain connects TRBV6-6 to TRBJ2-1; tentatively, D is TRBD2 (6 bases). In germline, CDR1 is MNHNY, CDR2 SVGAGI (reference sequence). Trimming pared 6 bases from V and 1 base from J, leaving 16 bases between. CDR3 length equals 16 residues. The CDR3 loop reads CASRGLRGLSYNEQFF. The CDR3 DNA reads TGTGCCAGCAGGGGCCTCCGGGGGTTATCCTACAATGAGCAGTTCTTC.

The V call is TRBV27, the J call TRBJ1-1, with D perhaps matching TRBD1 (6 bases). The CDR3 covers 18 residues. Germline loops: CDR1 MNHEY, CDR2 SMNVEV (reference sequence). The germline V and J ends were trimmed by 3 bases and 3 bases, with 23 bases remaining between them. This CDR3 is CASSLFSGRGGAYTEAFF. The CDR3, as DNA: TGTGCCAGCAGTTTGTTTTCGGGGCGGGGGGGCGCTTACACTGAAGCTTTCTTT.

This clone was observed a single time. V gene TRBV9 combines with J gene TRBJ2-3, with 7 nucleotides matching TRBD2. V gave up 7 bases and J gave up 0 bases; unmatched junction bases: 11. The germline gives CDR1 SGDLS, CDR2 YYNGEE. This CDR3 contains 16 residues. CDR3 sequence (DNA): TGTGCCAGCTCTCCGGGCTGGGGGGGTAGCACAGATACGCAGTATTTT. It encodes CASSPGWGGSTDTQYF. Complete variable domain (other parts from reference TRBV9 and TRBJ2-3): DSGVTQTPKHLITATGQRVTLRCSPRSGDLSVYWYQQSLDQGLQFLIQYYNGEERAKGNILERFSAQQFPDLHSELNLSSLELGDSALYFCASSPGWGGSTDTQYFGPGTRLTVL.

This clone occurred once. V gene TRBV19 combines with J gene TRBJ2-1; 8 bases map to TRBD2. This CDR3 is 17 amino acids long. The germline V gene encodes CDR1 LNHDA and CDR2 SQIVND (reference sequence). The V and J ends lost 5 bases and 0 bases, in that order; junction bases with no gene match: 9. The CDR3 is CASSRWSGSGSYNEQFF. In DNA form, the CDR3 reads TGTGCCAGTAGTCGGTGGAGCGGGAGTGGCTCCTACAATGAGCAGTTCTTC.

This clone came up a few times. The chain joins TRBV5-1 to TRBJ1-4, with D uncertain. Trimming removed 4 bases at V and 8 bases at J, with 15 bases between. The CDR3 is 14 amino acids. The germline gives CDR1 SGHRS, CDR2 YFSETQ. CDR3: CASSATGWEEKLFF. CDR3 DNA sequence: TGCGCCAGCAGCGCTACCGGGTGGGAGGAAAAACTGTTTTTT.

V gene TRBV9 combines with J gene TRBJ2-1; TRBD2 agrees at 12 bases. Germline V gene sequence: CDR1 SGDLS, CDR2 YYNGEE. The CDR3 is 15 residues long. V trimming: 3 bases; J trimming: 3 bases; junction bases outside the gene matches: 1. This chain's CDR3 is CASSGLAGVYNEQFF. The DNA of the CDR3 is TGTGCCAGCAGCGGACTAGCGGGAGTCTACAATGAGCAGTTCTTC. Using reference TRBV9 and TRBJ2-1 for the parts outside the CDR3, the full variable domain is DSGVTQTPKHLITATGQRVTLRCSPRSGDLSVYWYQQSLDQGLQFLIQYYNGEERAKGNILERFSAQQFPDLHSELNLSSLELGDSALYFCASSGLAGVYNEQFFGPGTRLTVL.

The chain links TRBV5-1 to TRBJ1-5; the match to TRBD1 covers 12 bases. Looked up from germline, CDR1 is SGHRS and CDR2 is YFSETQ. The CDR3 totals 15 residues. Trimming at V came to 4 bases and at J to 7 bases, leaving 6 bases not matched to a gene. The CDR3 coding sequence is TGCGCCAGCAGCCCGGGGACAGGGGGCATGCAGCCCCAGCATTTT. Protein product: CASSPGTGGMQPQHF.

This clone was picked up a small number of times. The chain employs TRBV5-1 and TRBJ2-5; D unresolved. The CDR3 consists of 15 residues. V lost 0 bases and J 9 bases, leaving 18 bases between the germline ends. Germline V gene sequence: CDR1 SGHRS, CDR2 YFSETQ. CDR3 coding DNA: TGCGCCAGCAGCTTGGGTACCCAGTCGGGTCCGCCCCAGTACTTC. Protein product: CASSLGTQSGPPQYF.

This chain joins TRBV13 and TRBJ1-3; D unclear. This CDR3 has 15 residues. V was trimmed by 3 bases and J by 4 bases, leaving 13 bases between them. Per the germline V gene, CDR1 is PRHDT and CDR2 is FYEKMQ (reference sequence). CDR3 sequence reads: CASSFQQALGNTIYF. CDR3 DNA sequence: TGTGCCAGCAGCTTTCAGCAGGCCTTGGGAAACACCATATATTTT.

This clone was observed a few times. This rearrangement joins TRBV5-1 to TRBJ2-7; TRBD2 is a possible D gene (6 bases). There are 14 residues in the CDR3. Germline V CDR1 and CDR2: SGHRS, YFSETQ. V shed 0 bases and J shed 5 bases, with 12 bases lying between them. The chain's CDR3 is CASSLALRENEQYF. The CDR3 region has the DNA TGCGCCAGCAGCTTGGCGTTACGGGAGAACGAGCAGTACTTC.

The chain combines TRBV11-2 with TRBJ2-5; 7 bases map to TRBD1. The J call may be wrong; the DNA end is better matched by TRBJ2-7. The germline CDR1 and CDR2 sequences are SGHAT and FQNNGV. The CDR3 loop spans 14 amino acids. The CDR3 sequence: CASGQGVTPYEQYF. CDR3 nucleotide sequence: TGTGCCAGCGGCCAGGGGGTCACCCCCTACGAGCAGTACTTC.

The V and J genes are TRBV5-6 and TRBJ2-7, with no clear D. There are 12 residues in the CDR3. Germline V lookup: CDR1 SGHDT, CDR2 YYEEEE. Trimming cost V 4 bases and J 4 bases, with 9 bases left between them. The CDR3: CASSRRSYEQYF. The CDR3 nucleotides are TGTGCCAGCAGCCGCAGGTCTTACGAGCAGTACTTC. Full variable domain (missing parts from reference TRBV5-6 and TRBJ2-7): DAGVTQSPTHLIKTRGQQVTLRCSPKSGHDTVSWYQQALGQGPQFIFQYYEEEERQRGNFPDRFSGHQFPNYSSELNVNALLLGDSALYLCASSRRSYEQYFGPGTRLTVT.

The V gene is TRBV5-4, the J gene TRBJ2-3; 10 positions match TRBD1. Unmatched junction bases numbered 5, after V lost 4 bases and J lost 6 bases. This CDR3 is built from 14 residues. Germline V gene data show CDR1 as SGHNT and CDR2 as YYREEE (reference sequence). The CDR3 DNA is TGTGCCAGCAGCGGGAGGACAGGGGGTGATACGCAGTATTTT. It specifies CASSGRTGGDTQYF.

The CDR3 region is CASSQGYNQPQHF. CDR3 sequence (DNA): TGTGCCAGCAGCCAGGGGTACAATCAGCCCCAGCATTTT. The chain recombines TRBV11-2 with TRBJ1-5, with D perhaps matching TRBD1 (6 bases). The CDR3 has 13 residues. Deletions cut 5 bases from V and 3 bases from J, with 8 bases between. In germline, CDR1 is SGHAT, CDR2 FQNNGV.

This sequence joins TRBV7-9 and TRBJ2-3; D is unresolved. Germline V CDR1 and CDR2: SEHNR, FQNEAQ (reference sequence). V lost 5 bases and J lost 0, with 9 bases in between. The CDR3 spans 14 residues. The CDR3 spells CASSQTLSTDTQYF. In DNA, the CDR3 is TGTGCCAGCAGCCAGACTTTGAGCACAGATACGCAGTATTTT.

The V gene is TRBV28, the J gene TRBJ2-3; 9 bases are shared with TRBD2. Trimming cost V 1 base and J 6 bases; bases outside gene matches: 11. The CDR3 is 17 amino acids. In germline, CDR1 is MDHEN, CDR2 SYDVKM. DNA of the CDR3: TGTGCCAGCAGTTTATCATTTCGGGCGGGAGGGGGGGATACGCAGTATTTT. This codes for CASSLSFRAGGGDTQYF.

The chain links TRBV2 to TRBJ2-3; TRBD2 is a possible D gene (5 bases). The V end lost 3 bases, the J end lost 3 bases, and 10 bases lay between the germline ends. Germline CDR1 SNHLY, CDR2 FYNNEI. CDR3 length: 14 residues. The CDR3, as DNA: TGTGCCAGCAGTGAGGGCGGGCCAACAGATACGCAGTATTTT. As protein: CASSEGGPTDTQYF.

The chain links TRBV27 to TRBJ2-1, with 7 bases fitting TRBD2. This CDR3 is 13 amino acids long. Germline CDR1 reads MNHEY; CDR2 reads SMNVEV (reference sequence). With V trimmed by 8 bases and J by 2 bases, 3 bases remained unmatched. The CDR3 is CASGGSAYNEQFF. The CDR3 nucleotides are TGTGCCAGCGGCGGGAGCGCCTACAATGAGCAGTTCTTC.

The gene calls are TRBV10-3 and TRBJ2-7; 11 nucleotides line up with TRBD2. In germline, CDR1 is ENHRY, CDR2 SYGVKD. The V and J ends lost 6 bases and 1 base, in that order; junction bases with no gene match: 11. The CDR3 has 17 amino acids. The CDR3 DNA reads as TGTGCCATCAGCGGAAGTAGCGGGGGGGCTAAGTCCTACGAGCAGTACTTC. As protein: CAISGSSGGAKSYEQYF.

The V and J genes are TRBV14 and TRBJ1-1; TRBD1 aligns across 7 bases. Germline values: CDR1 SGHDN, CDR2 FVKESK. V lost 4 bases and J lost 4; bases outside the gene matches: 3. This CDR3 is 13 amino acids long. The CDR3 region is CASSLGTATEAFF. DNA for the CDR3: TGTGCCAGCAGCCTCGGGACAGCCACTGAAGCTTTCTTT.

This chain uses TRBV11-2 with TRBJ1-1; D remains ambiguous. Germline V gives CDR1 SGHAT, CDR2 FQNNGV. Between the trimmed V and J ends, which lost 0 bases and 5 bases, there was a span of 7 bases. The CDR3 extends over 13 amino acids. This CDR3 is CASSLDQRTEAFF. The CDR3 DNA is TGTGCCAGCAGCTTAGATCAGCGGACTGAAGCTTTCTTT. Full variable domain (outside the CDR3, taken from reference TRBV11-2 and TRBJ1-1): EAGVAQSPRYKIIEKRQSVAFWCNPISGHATLYWYQQILGQGPKLLIQFQNNGVVDDSQLPKDRFSAERLKGVDSTLKIQPAKLEDSAVYLCASSLDQRTEAFFGQGTRLTVV.

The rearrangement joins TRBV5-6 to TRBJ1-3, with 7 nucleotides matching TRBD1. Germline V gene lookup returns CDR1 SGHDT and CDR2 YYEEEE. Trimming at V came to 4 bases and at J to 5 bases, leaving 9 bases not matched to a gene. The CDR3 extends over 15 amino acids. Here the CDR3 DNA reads TGTGCCAGCAGCCGGACTACAGGGGTACGAAACACCATATATTTT. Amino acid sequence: CASSRTTGVRNTIYF.

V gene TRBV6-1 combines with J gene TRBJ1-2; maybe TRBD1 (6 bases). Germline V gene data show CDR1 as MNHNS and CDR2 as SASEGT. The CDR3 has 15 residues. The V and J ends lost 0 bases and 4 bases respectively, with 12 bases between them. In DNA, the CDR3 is TGTGCCAGCAGTGAAGCGAGGACAGAACTCTATGGCTACACCTTC. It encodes CASSEARTELYGYTF.

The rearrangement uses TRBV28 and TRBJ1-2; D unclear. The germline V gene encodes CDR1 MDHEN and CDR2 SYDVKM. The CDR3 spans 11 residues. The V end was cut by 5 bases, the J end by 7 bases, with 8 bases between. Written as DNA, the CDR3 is TGTGCCAGCAGTCTAACTCGTGGCTACACCTTC. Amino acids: CASSLTRGYTF.

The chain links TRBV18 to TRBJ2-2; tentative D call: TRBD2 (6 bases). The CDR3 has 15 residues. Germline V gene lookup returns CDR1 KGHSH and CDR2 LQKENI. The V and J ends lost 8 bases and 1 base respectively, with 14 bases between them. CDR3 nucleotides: TGTGCCAGCGAACCCCTAGCGCTGAACACCGGGGAGCTGTTTTTT. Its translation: CASEPLALNTGELFF.

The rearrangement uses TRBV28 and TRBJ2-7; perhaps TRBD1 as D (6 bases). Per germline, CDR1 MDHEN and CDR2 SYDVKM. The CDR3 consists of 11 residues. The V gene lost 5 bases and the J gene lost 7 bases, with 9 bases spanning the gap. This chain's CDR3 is CASSPGVEQYF. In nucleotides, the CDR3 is TGTGCCAGCAGTCCAGGGGTTGAGCAGTACTTC.

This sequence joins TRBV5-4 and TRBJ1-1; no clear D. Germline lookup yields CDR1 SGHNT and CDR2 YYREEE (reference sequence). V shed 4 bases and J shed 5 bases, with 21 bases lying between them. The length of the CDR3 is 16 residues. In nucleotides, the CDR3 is TGTGCCAGCAGCCCGGTGGGCCTCCGAACTGAGACTGAAGCTTTCTTT. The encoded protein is CASSPVGLRTETEAFF. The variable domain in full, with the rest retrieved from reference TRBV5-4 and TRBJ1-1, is ETGVTQSPTHLIKTRGQQVTLRCSSQSGHNTVSWYQQALGQGPQFIFQYYREEENGRGNFPPRFSGLQFPNYSSELNVNALELDDSALYLCASSPVGLRTETEAFFGQGTRLTVV.

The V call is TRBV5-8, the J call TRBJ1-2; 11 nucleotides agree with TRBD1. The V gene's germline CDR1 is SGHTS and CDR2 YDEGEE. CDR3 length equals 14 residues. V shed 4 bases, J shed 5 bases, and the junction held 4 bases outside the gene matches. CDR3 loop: CASSPRDRGYGYTF. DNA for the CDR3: TGTGCCAGCAGCCCACGGGACAGGGGGTATGGCTACACCTTC.

The CDR3 is CASSPTGSGYTF. As DNA, the CDR3 is TGTGCCAGCAGCCCGACAGGGTCTGGCTACACCTTC. This chain connects TRBV7-9 to TRBJ1-2; TRBD1 matches at 7 bases. Looked up from germline, CDR1 is SEHNR and CDR2 is FQNEAQ (reference sequence). This CDR3 spans 12 amino acids. The junction had 4 bases not matched to a gene; V was cut back by 5 bases and J by 7 bases.